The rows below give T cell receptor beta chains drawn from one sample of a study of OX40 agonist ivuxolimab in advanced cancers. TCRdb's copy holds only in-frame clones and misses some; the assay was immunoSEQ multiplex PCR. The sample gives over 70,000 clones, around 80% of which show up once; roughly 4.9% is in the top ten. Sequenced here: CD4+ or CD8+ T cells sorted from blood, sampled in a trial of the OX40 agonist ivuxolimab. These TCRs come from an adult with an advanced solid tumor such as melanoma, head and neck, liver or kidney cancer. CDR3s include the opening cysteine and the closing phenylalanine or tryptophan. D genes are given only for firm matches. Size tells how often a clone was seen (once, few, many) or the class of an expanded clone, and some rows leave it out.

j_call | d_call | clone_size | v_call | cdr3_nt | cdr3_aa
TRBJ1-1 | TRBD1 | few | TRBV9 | TGTGCCAGCAGCACCCGACAGGGCGACACTGAAGCTTTCTTT | CASSTRQGDTEAFF
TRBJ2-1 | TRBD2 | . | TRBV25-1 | TGTGCCAGCAGTGCCCATGGACTAGCGGGAGTCTGGGAGCAGTTCTTC | CASSAHGLAGVWEQFF
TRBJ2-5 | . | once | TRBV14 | TGTGCCAGCAGCCAAGCCCAAGAGACCCAGTACTTC | CASSQAQETQYF
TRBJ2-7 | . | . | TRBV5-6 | TGTGCCAGCAGCCCCGGCCGGGGTTCCTACGAGCAGTACTTC | CASSPGRGSYEQYF
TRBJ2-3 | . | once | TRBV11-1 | TGTGCCAGCAGCTTTTTGGGGTCTGGAACAGATACGCAGTATTTT | CASSFLGSGTDTQYF
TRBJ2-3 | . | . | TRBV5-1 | TGCGCCAGCACGGCGGACCCCCACACAGATACGCAGTATTTT | CASTADPHTDTQYF
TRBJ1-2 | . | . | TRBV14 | TGTGCCAGCAGCCCCCCCGGTAGGAGGGGCTATGGCTACACCTTC | CASSPPGRRGYGYTF
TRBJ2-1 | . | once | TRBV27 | TGTGCCAGCAGTTTATCGGCCAGACCCCGACCGTACAATGAGCAGTTCTTC | CASSLSARPRPYNEQFF
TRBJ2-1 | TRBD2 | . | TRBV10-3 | TGTGCCGCCGGAGGGAGGGTCAATGAGCAGTTCTTC | CAAGGRVNEQFF
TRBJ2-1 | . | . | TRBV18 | TGTGCCAGCTCACCGCCAACTAGCTACAATGAGCAGTTCTTC | CASSPPTSYNEQFF
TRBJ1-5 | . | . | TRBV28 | TGTGCCAGCACCCTAAGGGATCAGCCCCAGCATTTT | CASTLRDQPQHF
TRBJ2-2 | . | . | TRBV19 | TGTGCCAGTAGTAGGGCCGGGACCTCAAAAACCGGGGAGCTGTTTTTT | CASSRAGTSKTGELFF
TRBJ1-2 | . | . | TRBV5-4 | TGTGCCAGCACCCTTGGGGTGGAGGGCTACACCTTC | CASTLGVEGYTF
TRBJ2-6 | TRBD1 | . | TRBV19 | TGTGCCAGTAGAAAGACCCCAGGGGGCACTGGGGCCAACGTCCTGACTTTC | CASRKTPGGTGANVLTF
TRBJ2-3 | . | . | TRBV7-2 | TGTGCCAGCAGGCGGACTTTAGATACGCAGTATTTT | CASRRTLDTQYF
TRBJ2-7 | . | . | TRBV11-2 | TGTGCCAGCAGCTTTGAACTAGCAGCTAACTACGAGCAGTACTTC | CASSFELAANYEQYF
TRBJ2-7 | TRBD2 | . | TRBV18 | TGTGCCAGCTCACCCCGGACTAGCGGCTACGAGCAGTACTTC | CASSPRTSGYEQYF
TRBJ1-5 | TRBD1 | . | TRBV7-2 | TGTGCCAGCAGGTTTGGGGGACAGACCAATCAGCCCCAGCATTTT | CASRFGGQTNQPQHF
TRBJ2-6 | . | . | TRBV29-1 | TGCAGCGCGGTGGACAGCCACTCTGGGGCCAACGTCCTGACTTTC | CSAVDSHSGANVLTF
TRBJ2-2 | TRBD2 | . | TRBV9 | TGTGCCAGCAGCGTTCTGGCTAGCGGGATGGTCGGGGAGCTGTTTTTT | CASSVLASGMVGELFF
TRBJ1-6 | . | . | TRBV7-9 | TGTGCCAGCAGCACCCGGGACGGCCAAAATAATTCGCCCCTCCACTTT | CASSTRDGQNNSPLHF
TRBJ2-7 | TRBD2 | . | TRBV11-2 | TGTGCCAGCAGCCTTTCTAGCGGGAGTGCCTACGAGCAGTACTTC | CASSLSSGSAYEQYF
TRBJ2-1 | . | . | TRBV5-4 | TGTGCCAGCAGCTCCCGAGACACCGCCTACAATGAGCAGTTCTTC | CASSSRDTAYNEQFF
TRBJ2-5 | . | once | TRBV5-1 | TGCGCCAGCAGCTCTTACGGCGAGGAGACCCAGTACTTC | CASSSYGEETQYF
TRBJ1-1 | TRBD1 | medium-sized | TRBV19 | TGTGCCAGTAAGGTCGGGACAGGGCTTCGCACTGAAGCTTTCTTT | CASKVGTGLRTEAFF
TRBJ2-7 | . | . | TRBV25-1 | TGTGCCAGCAGTTCCTCGGGTATCTACGAGCAGTACTTC | CASSSSGIYEQYF
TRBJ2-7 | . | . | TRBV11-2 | TGTGCCAGCAGCTTAGATACCTTCTCCCACGAGCAGTACTTC | CASSLDTFSHEQYF
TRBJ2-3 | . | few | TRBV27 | TGTGCCAGCAGTTTACGGCGGTCACAAGATACGCAGTATTTT | CASSLRRSQDTQYF
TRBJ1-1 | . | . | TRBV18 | TGTGCCAGCTCACCAGGGGGGCAAGGGAACACTGAAGCTTTCTTT | CASSPGGQGNTEAFF
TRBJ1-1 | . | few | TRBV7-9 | TGTGCCAGCAGCTTAGCGGCAGGGCTGAACACTGAAGCTTTCTTT | CASSLAAGLNTEAFF
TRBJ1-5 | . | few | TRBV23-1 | TGCGCCAGCCCGAGGCGGGAAAATAGCAATCAGCCCCAGCATTTT | CASPRRENSNQPQHF
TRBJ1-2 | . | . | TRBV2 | TGTGCCAGCAGTGAGGGAGGGACCCTTAGCTATGGCTACACCTTC | CASSEGGTLSYGYTF
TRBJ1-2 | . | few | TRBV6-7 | TGTGCCAGCAGCGTCGGACCGACCAACGGCTACACCTTC | CASSVGPTNGYTF
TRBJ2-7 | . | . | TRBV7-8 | TGTGCCAGCAGCTTAGTTGGGGGTCGGGTATCCTACGAGCAGTACTTC | CASSLVGGRVSYEQYF
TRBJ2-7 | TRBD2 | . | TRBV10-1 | TGCGCCAGCAAACTGGGGGGGTCGATCCACGAGCAGTACTTC | CASKLGGSIHEQYF
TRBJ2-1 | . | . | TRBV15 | TGTGCCACCAGCAGAGATCAGCTGCGGGTCCATGAGCAGTTCTTC | CATSRDQLRVHEQFF
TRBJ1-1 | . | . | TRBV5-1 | TGCGCCAGCAGCCTGAGAGGGGACACCCAGAACACTGAAGCTTTCTTT | CASSLRGDTQNTEAFF
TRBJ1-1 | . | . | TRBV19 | TGTGCCAGTAACCCCGCGGGGCCACAGGGATTGGGAGACGGGAGGACTGAAGCTTTCTTT | CASNPAGPQGLGDGRTEAFF
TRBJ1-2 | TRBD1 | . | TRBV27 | TGTGCCAGCAGTCCCGGGACAGGGGTTAGTATCTATGGCTACACCTTC | CASSPGTGVSIYGYTF
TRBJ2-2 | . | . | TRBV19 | TGTGCCAGTAGCCGGATCGACGCGAACACCGGGGAGCTGTTTTTT | CASSRIDANTGELFF
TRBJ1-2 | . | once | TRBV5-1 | TGCGCCAGCAGCCAGAGGGAGGGTTACGGCTACACCTTC | CASSQREGYGYTF
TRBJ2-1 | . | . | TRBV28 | TGTGCCAGCAGTATTCCCTACCCTCGACACAATGAGCAGTTCTTC | CASSIPYPRHNEQFF
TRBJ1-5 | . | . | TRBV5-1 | TGCGCCAGCAGCTTGGCTACAGGGAGTAATCAGCCCCAGCATTTT | CASSLATGSNQPQHF
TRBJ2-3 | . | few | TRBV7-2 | TGTGCCAGCAGCTTAGGAAGCACAGATACGCAGTATTTT | CASSLGSTDTQYF
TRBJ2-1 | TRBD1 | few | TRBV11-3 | TGTGCCAGCAGTTCAGGGGGCAGATCCTACAATGAGCAGTTCTTC | CASSSGGRSYNEQFF
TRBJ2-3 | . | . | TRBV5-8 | TGTGCCAGCAGCTTGGGGCAGAGGGGCACAGATACGCAGTATTTT | CASSLGQRGTDTQYF
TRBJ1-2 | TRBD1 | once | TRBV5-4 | TGTGCCAGCAGCCGCCAACGGGACAGCTATGGCTACACCTTC | CASSRQRDSYGYTF
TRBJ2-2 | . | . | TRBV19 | TGTGCCAGTAGTATGGGTCGACAGGCGGCGAACACCGGGGAGCTGTTTTTT | CASSMGRQAANTGELFF
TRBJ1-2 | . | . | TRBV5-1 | TGCGCCAGCAGCTTGGATGTGGGTTCCAACTATGGCTACACCTTC | CASSLDVGSNYGYTF
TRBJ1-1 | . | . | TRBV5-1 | TGCGCCAGCAGCTGGCGGCAGGGAGGGACTGAAGCTTTCTTT | CASSWRQGGTEAFF
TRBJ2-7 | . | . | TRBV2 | TGTGCCAGCAACCAGGGGCGATCCTACGAGCAGTACTTC | CASNQGRSYEQYF
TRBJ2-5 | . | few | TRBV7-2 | TGTGCCAGCAGCTTAGCGATGCAGACCCAGTACTTC | CASSLAMQTQYF
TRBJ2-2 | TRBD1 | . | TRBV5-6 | TGTGCCAGCAGCGGTCCCCGGACAGGGACCCCCGGGGAGCTGTTTTTT | CASSGPRTGTPGELFF
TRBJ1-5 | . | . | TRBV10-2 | TGCGCCAGCAGTGAGTCGATAGGAGGGGGTAGCAATCAGCCCCAGCATTTT | CASSESIGGGSNQPQHF
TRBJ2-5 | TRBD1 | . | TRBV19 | TGTGCCAGTAGTACCCGGGACAGGGTTGAGACCCAGTACTTC | CASSTRDRVETQYF
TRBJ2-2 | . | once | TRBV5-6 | TGTGCCAGCAGCCCGCTCAGCAGAATAGGCGGGGAGCTGTTTTTT | CASSPLSRIGGELFF
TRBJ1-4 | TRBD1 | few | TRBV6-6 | TGTGCCAGCAGCGTGGGACAGGGGCGTGAAAAACTGTTTTTT | CASSVGQGREKLFF
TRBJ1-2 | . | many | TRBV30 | TGTGCCGTACAGGGTTTCAACTATGGCTACACCTTC | CAVQGFNYGYTF
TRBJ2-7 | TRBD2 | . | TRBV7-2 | TGTGCCAGCAGCGCCGCTAGCGGGGCACAAGGAGAGCAGTACTTC | CASSAASGAQGEQYF